These 7 T cell receptor beta chains were sequenced from one sample in a study of blood T cells in healthy people across ages. The authors ran a second PCR of 7 to 11 cycles using a sample-barcoded 5' primer and a J-beta primer mix. TCRdb processed the 5' RACE reads anew with MiXCR; each CDR3 protein has one entry. The data hold around 970,000 distinct CDR3 sequences, with roughly 47% observed a single time. What was sequenced was blood. Receptors originate from a woman aged 60 to 75 in good health.

The rearrangement joins TRBV28 to TRBJ2-1; the match to TRBD2 covers 12 bases. The germline V gene encodes CDR1 MDHEN and CDR2 SYDVKM. V lost 6 bases and J lost 7; bases outside the gene matches: 7. CDR3 length: 15 residues. The CDR3 coding sequence is TGTGCCAGCAGCCCCCAAGGGACTAGCGGGAATGAGCAGTTCTTC. Its translation is CASSPQGTSGNEQFF.

The V call is TRBV21-1, the J call TRBJ2-5; the table gives TRBD1 as D, unverified against the DNA. TRBV21-1 is tagged as a pseudogene. The CDR3 has 14 amino acids. Written as DNA, the CDR3 is TGTGCCAGCAGCCCCGGGACAGATAAAGAGACCCAGTACTTC. As protein: CASSPGTDKETQYF.

This chain connects TRBV7-8 to TRBJ2-5; possible D gene TRBD2, 5 bases. The J call may be mistaken, given a closer DNA end match to TRBJ2-7. The CDR3 length is 12 residues. Looked up from germline, CDR1 is SGHVS and CDR2 is FQNEAQ. The CDR3 region is CASSTEGYEQYF. In nucleotides, the CDR3 is TGTGCCAGCAGCACCGAGGGTTACGAGCAGTACTTC.

The V gene is TRBV25-1, the J gene TRBJ2-1, with 7 bases identical to TRBD2. The V gene end was trimmed by 2 bases and the J gene end by 9 bases; junction bases not matched to a gene: 1. CDR3 length: 12 residues. Germline V lookup: CDR1 MGHDK, CDR2 SYGVNS. CDR3 amino acids: CASSEGGVEQFF. The CDR3 region has the DNA TGTGCCAGCAGTGAAGGGGGGGTTGAGCAGTTCTTC.

This sequence joins TRBV10-3 and TRBJ2-1; 10 bases fit TRBD2. CDR1 and CDR2 (germline): ENHRY, SYGVKD. The trim removed 9 bases at V and 4 bases at J, leaving 6 bases unmatched. The CDR3 loop spans 14 amino acids. CDR3: CAIASSGSYNEQFF. DNA of the CDR3: TGTGCCATTGCATCTAGCGGGAGTTACAATGAGCAGTTCTTC.

The V call is TRBV4-2, the J call TRBJ2-4; D may be TRBD1 or TRBD2 (5 bases each). Germline V CDR1 and CDR2: LGHNA, YNFKEQ. CDR3 length: 15 residues. V was cut by 0 bases and J by 13 bases, with 19 bases left in between. The CDR3 here is CASSQDSGQPWEQYF. The CDR3 DNA reads as TGTGCCAGCAGCCAAGATAGTGGACAACCCTGGGAGCAGTACTTC.

This clonotype was observed at least ten times. The chain couples TRBV11-2 to TRBJ2-7, with D perhaps matching TRBD1 (5 bases). The CDR3 totals 15 residues. The V and J ends lost 1 base and 5 bases respectively, with 15 bases between them. In germline, CDR1 is SGHAT, CDR2 FQNNGV. This CDR3 reads CASSLGRQNLHEQYF. The CDR3, as DNA: TGTGCCAGCAGCTTAGGGCGACAGAACCTACACGAGCAGTACTTC.